The 14 T cell receptor beta chains below were found in one sample sequenced in a study of blood T cell repertoires in COVID-19 (dated by TCRdb to about 2020). Library creation used the immunoSEQ multiplex PCR assay. TCRdb took over this immuneACCESS table, retaining in-frame rearrangements with V and J assigned. Such tables are incomplete; in checked studies, under half of the missing clones stem from an unresolved V gene, and the remainder is unexplained. This sample comprises approximately 320,000 clones, approximately 85% of them detected only once. Of the sample, around 7.8% is held by the ten largest clones. Sequenced: peripheral blood. The receptors were sampled from a human donor in a cohort sampled during active COVID-19.

J is TRBJ1-2 and V is TRBV11-2; 7 positions match TRBD1. J was trimmed by 8 bases and V by 10 bases; bases with no gene match: 13. Germline CDR1 SGHAT, CDR2 FQNNGV. The CDR3 consists of 13 residues. CDR3 loop: CATPTGTAAGYTF. The DNA of the CDR3 is TGTGCCACACCAACCGGGACAGCTGCGGGCTACACCTTC.

This clone was recorded once. V gene TRBV7-2 combines with J gene TRBJ2-5; D is perhaps TRBD2 (6 bases). The germline V gene has CDR1 SGHTA and CDR2 FQGNSA. The CDR3 contains 15 residues. V lost 2 bases and J lost 4, with 14 bases in between. The CDR3 reads CASSLSGLPTETQYF. The CDR3 DNA follows: TGTGCCAGCAGCTTAAGCGGGCTACCCACAGAGACCCAGTACTTC.

The J gene is TRBJ1-5, the V gene TRBV19; 9 bases are a match to TRBD1. Germline CDR1 reads LNHDA; CDR2 reads SQIVND (reference sequence). V lost 4 bases and J lost 3; bases outside the gene matches: 4. The CDR3 is 15 residues long. The CDR3 coding sequence is TGTGCCAGTAGTAGGGGGACAGGGATCAATCAGCCCCAGCATTTT. Translation: CASSRGTGINQPQHF.

V is TRBV11-1 and J is TRBJ2-2, with D perhaps matching TRBD1 (5 bases). Germline V lookup: CDR1 SGHAT, CDR2 FQDESV (reference sequence). Trimming shortened V by 5 bases and J by 5 bases, and 15 bases separated the two germline ends. This CDR3 spans 15 amino acids. CDR3 coding DNA: TGTGCCAGCAGCCCAGGGTCCCGGAGTACCGGGGAGCTGTTTTTT. This translates into CASSPGSRSTGELFF. The variable domain in full, completed from reference TRBV11-1 and TRBJ2-2, reads EAEVAQSPRYKITEKSQAVAFWCDPISGHATLYWYRQILGQGPELLVQFQDESVVDDSQLPKDRFSAERLKGVDSTLKIQPAELGDSAMYLCASSPGSRSTGELFFGEGSRLTVL.

This clone has a handful of counts. The CDR3 DNA sequence: TGTGCCAGCAGTTTATCTGGCCCCCTGGAGGCTTTCTTT. Encoded protein: CASSLSGPLEAFF. The V and J genes are TRBV28 and TRBJ1-1; D gene ambiguous. Trimming took 1 base from V and 11 from J, leaving 14 bases between them. This CDR3 has 13 residues. Germline CDR1 is MDHEN and CDR2 is SYDVKM.

This clone appeared a few times. J is TRBJ1-2 and V is TRBV7-9; the match to TRBD1 covers 7 bases. The CDR3 has 13 residues. V lost 5 bases to trimming and J lost 4 bases; unmatched junction nucleotides: 4. The germline V gene has CDR1 SEHNR and CDR2 FQNEAQ (reference sequence). The CDR3 bases are TGTGCCAGCAGCCCGGGACAGCTCTATGGCTACACCTTC. Protein: CASSPGQLYGYTF.

The chain combines TRBV19 with TRBJ2-7, with TRBD1 as a possible D gene (6 bases). The CDR3 sequence is 15 residues long. CDR1 is LNHDA and CDR2 is SQIVND in the germline V gene (reference sequence). V lost 6 bases and J 3 bases, leaving 18 bases between the germline ends. The CDR3 DNA sequence: TGTGCCAGTAGCACTTTCATAGGCAGGGGCTACGAGCAGTACTTC. Its translation is CASSTFIGRGYEQYF.

The chain carries TRBV6-5 and TRBJ1-2; 7 positions agree with TRBD1. Trimming removed 5 bases from V and 12 bases from J; junction bases left unmatched: 12. The CDR3 totals 13 residues. Germline assignment: CDR1 MNHEY and CDR2 SVGAGI. CDR3 protein: CASSTRQGLVDTF. CDR3 DNA sequence: TGTGCCAGCAGTACTCGACAGGGTTTGGTAGACACCTTC.

The chain's CDR3 is CASSDPGSVNTEAFF. CDR3 DNA sequence: TGTGCCAGCAGTGATCCAGGGTCAGTGAACACTGAAGCTTTCTTT. The chain combines TRBV6-1 with TRBJ1-1, with a possible D match to TRBD1 (5 bases). Germline CDR1 and CDR2: MNHNS and SASEGT. Between the trimmed V and J ends, which lost 3 bases and 0 bases, there was a span of 11 bases. This CDR3 has 15 amino acids.

The chain uses TRBV19 and TRBJ1-2; D remains ambiguous. Trimming removed 8 bases at V and 4 bases at J, with 14 bases between. CDR1 is LNHDA and CDR2 is SQIVND in the germline V gene (reference sequence). The CDR3 runs 13 residues. CDR3 nucleotides: TGTGCCAGTGGGGAGGATGCGAGCTATGGCTACACCTTC. Amino acid sequence: CASGEDASYGYTF.

The chain is built from TRBV6-5 and TRBJ1-2; the D gene is possibly TRBD1 (6 bases). The germline V and J ends were trimmed by 10 bases and 3 bases, with 18 bases remaining between them. The CDR3 totals 14 residues. CDR1 and CDR2 from the germline V gene are MNHEY and SVGAGI. CDR3 coding DNA: TGTGCCACCAGACCGGACAGATCCGACTATGGCTACACCTTC. Encoded protein: CATRPDRSDYGYTF.

J is TRBJ2-4 and V is TRBV5-1; the D gene is possibly TRBD1 (5 bases). The germline gives CDR1 SGHRS, CDR2 YFSETQ. V was shortened by 0 bases and J by 4 bases, with 11 bases between the two germline ends. The CDR3 length is 15 residues. CDR3 nucleotide sequence: TGCGCCAGCAGCTTGGATTCAGGGCCTAAAAACATTCAGTACTTC. Its protein product is CASSLDSGPKNIQYF.

The chain recombines TRBV7-3 with TRBJ1-1; D not certain. In germline, CDR1 is SGHTA, CDR2 FQGTGA. The CDR3 has 14 residues. The germline V and J ends were trimmed by 2 bases and 1 base, with 8 bases remaining between them. This chain's CDR3 is CASSLGHQNTEAFF. In DNA, the CDR3 is TGTGCCAGCAGCTTAGGGCACCAGAACACTGAAGCTTTCTTT.

The chain is built from TRBV5-1 and TRBJ2-3, with 7 bases lining up with TRBD1. The CDR3 runs 15 residues. Germline CDR1 is SGHRS and CDR2 is YFSETQ. The V segment lost 0 bases and the J segment 2 bases; nucleotides outside the gene matches: 3. CDR3 nucleotides: TGCGCCAGCAGCTTGGGAGGGGGCATCACAGATACGCAGTATTTT. Translation: CASSLGGGITDTQYF.